This T cell receptor (beta chain) was identified in a study of CD8 T cells in Susac syndrome. TCR beta from blood CD8+ and CD4+ T cells was sequenced. Reverse transcription of roughly 0.5 to 1 ug RNA used random hexamers. TCRdb analysed the immunoSEQ multiplex PCR reads with MiXCR anew, one entry per CDR3 protein. The sample has 350,000 to 550,000 distinct CDR3 sequences, approximately 85% seen once. The source is a human donor with multiple sclerosis. The specimen sequenced was CD8+ T cells from PBMCs.

CDR3 coding DNA: TGCAGTGCTAGAGTGGGCTACGAGCAGTACTTC. Encoded protein: CSARVGYEQYF. The chain couples TRBV20-1 to TRBJ2-7; D remains ambiguous. From germline, CDR1 is DFQATT and CDR2 SNEGSKA (reference sequence). There are 11 residues in the CDR3. Trimming left V 1 base short and J 3 bases short, with 4 bases between.